This T cell receptor beta chain was captured by sequencing in a study of cytomegalovirus exposure and HLA in healthy donors. Study-wide context: It was reported in a later analysis that the same platform had been used for the approximately 120 validation repertoires as for the 666 first-cohort repertoires.

Among the roughly 120 subjects of the validation cohort, separate from the approximately 670-subject first cohort, were the donors. Whole-study findings and limits: Cytomegalovirus status, reportedly, was diagnosed with high specificity and sensitivity by the classifier.

Only in-frame clones appear in the TCRdb table, and some are missing; sequencing was by immunoSEQ multiplex PCR. In the table there are approximately 160,000 clones, 70% to 90% of which are singletons. Per germline, CDR1 SGDLS and CDR2 YYNGEE. V lost 5 bases to trimming and J lost 4 bases; unmatched junction nucleotides: 0. The CDR3 is made up of 12 amino acids. On this clone: What it recognizes is unknown.

Input material: PBMCs. The source is a man aged 25-45 years in good health and CMV-seropositive. The V call is TRBV9, the J call TRBJ1-3, with TRBD1 matching over 7 bases. The CDR3: CASRGQGNTIYF. The CDR3 DNA follows: TGTGCCAGCAGGGGACAGGGAAACACCATATATTTT.